Below, one TCR beta chain is given with its context. The antigen is undetermined. V was cut by 2 bases and J by 4 bases, with 12 bases left in between. CDR3 length: 14 residues. Germline values: CDR1 SGHDT, CDR2 YYEEEE. The time point is: newly diagnosed GD, antithyroid drugs for less than 3 months. Generation of the TCR library employed RNA extracted from PBMCs. This record comes from a study of regulatory T cells in long-lasting Graves disease. Notes on the study in general: Preferential use of TRBV28, TRBJ1-2 and TRBJ2-5 was seen in persistent disease. Newly diagnosed patients had higher TCR diversity than persistent Graves' patients did.

Library construction for TCR beta used iRepertoire HTBI primers and Arm-PCR of CDR3 regions. TCRdb recomputed calls from the multiplex PCR reads with MiXCR, one row per CDR3 protein. The top ten hold approximately 22% of the sample, which has about 440,000 distinct CDR3 sequences, 16% seen once. The same sample was also studied in work on T cells in Graves' hyperthyroidism and ophthalmopathy. That study reports: Blood held most thyroid clonotypes expanded above 0.001 frequency.

The sequenced sample was peripheral blood mononuclear cells (PBMCs), obtained at new diagnosis, from a patient treated with antithyroid drugs. The sequence was collected from a woman under 30 with Graves disease. The chain uses TRBV5-6 and TRBJ1-1, with no clear D. CDR3: CASSFRPSATEAFF. In nucleotides, the CDR3 is TGTGCCAGCAGCTTTCGGCCGTCGGCCACTGAAGCTTTCTTT.